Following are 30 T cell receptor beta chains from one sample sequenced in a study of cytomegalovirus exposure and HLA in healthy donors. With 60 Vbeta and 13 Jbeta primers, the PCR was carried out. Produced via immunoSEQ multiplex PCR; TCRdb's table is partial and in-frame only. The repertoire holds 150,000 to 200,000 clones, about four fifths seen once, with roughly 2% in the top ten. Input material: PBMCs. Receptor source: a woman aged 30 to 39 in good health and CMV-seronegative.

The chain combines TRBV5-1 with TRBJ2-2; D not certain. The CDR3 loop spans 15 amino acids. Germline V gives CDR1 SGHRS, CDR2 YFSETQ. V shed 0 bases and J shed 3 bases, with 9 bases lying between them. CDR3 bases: TGCGCCAGCAGCTTGGAACGGGTGCACACCGGGGAGCTGTTTTTT. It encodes CASSLERVHTGELFF.

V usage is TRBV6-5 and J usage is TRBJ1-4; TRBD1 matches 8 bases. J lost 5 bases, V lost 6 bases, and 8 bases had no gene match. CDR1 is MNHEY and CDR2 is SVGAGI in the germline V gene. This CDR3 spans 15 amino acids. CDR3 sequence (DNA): TGTGCCAGCAGATATAGACAGGGGAGAAATGAAAAACTGTTTTTT. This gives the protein CASRYRQGRNEKLFF.

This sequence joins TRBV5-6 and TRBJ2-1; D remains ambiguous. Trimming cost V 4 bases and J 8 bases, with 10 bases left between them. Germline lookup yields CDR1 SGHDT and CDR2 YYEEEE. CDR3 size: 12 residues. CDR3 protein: CASSPGGHEQFF. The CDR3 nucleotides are TGTGCCAGCAGCCCCGGTGGTCATGAGCAGTTCTTC. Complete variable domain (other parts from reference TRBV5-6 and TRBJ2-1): DAGVTQSPTHLIKTRGQQVTLRCSPKSGHDTVSWYQQALGQGPQFIFQYYEEEERQRGNFPDRFSGHQFPNYSSELNVNALLLGDSALYLCASSPGGHEQFFGPGTRLTVL.

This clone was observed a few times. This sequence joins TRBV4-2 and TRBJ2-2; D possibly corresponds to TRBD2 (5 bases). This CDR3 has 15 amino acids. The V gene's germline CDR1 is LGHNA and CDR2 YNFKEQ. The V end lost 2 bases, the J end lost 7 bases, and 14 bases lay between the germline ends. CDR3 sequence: CASSQQADGSGELFF. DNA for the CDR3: TGTGCCAGCAGCCAACAAGCGGACGGAAGCGGGGAGCTGTTTTTT.

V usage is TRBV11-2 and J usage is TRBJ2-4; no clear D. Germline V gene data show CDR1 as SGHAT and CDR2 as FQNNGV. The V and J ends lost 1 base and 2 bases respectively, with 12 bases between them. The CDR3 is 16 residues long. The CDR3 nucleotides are TGTGCCAGCAGCTTAGCCTTCCAGCGACCCAAAAACATTCAGTACTTC. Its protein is CASSLAFQRPKNIQYF. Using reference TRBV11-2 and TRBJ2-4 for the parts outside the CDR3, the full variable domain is EAGVAQSPRYKIIEKRQSVAFWCNPISGHATLYWYQQILGQGPKLLIQFQNNGVVDDSQLPKDRFSAERLKGVDSTLKIQPAKLEDSAVYLCASSLAFQRPKNIQYFGAGTRLSVL.

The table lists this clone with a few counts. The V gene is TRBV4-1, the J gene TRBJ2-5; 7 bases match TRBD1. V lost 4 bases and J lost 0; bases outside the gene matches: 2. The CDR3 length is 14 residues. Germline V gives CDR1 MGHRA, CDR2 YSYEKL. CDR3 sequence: CASSPGQYQETQYF. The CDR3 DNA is TGCGCCAGCAGCCCGGGACAGTACCAAGAGACCCAGTACTTC.

This chain's CDR3 is CASSPFGNQETQYF. CDR3 in DNA: TGTGCCAGCAGTCCCTTCGGGAACCAAGAGACCCAGTACTTC. The chain couples TRBV7-6 to TRBJ2-5, with a tentative D call TRBD2 (5 bases). The CDR3 is made up of 14 amino acids. Germline-derived CDR1 and CDR2 are SGHVS and FNYEAQ. V was trimmed by 6 bases and J by 0 bases, leaving 11 bases between them.

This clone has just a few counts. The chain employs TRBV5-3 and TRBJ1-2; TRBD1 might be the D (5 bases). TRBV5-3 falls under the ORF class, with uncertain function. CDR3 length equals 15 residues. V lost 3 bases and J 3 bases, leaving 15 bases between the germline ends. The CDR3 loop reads CARSSRRGGDYGYTF. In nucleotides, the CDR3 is TGTGCCAGAAGCTCCAGACGGGGGGGAGACTATGGCTACACCTTC.

DNA for the CDR3: TGCGCCAGCAGCTTGGGCACACCCTACGAGCAGTACTTC. This codes for CASSLGTPYEQYF. The rearrangement uses TRBV5-1 and TRBJ2-7; D gene ambiguous. The CDR3 has 13 residues. V was pared by 0 bases and J by 2 bases, with 6 bases between. Germline CDR1 and CDR2: SGHRS and YFSETQ.

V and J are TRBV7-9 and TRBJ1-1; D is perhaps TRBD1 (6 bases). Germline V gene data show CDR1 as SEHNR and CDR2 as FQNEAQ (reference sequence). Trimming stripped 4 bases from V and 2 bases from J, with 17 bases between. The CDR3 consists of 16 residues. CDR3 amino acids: CASSWWTAGINTEAFF. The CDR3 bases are TGTGCCAGCAGCTGGTGGACAGCAGGAATTAACACTGAAGCTTTCTTT.

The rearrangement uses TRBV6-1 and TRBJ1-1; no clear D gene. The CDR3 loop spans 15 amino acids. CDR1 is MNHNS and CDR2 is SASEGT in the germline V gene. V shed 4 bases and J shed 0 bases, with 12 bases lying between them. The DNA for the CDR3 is TGTGCCAGCAGTGTGGTATGGGCCTTGAACACTGAAGCTTTCTTT. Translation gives CASSVVWALNTEAFF.

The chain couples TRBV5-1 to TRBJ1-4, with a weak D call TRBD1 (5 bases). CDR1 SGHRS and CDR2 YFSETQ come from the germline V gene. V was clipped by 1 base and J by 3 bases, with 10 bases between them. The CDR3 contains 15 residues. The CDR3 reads CASSLQGAPNEKLFF. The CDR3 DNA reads TGCGCCAGCAGCTTGCAAGGGGCACCTAATGAAAAACTGTTTTTT.

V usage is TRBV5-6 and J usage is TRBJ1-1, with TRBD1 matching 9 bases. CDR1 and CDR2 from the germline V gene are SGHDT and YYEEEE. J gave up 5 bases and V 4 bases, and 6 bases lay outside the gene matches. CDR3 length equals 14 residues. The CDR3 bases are TGTGCCAGCAGCGTGACAGGGGGGAGGACTGAAGCTTTCTTT. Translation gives CASSVTGGRTEAFF.

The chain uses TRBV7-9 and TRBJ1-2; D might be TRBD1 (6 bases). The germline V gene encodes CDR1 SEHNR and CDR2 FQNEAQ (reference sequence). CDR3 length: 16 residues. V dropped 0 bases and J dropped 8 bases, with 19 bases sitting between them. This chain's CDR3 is CASSLAGTIARSGYTF. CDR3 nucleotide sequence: TGTGCCAGCAGCTTAGCCGGGACAATAGCCCGATCCGGCTACACCTTC.

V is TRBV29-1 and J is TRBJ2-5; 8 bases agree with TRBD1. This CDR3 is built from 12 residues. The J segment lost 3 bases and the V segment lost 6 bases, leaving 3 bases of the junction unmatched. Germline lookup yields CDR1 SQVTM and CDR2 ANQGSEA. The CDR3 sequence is CSVETGEETQYF. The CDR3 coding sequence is TGCAGCGTGGAGACAGGGGAAGAGACCCAGTACTTC.

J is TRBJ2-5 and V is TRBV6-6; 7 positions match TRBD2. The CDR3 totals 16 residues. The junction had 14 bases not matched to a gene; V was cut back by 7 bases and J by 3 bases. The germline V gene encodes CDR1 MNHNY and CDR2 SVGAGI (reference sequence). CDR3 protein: CASTAGGRGGKETQYF. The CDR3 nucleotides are TGTGCCAGCACCGCCGGAGGGCGCGGGGGTAAAGAGACCCAGTACTTC.

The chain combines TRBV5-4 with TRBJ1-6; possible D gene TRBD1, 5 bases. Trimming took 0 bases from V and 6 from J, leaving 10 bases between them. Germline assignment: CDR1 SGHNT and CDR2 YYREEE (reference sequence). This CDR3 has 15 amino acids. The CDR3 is CASSLDFQGNSPLHF. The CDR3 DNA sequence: TGTGCCAGCAGCTTGGATTTCCAGGGTAATTCACCCCTCCACTTT.

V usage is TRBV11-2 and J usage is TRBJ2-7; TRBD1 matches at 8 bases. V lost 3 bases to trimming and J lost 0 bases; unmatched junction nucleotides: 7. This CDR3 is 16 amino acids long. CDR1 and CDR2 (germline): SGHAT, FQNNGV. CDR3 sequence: CASSFGTGGSSYEQYF. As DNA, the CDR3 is TGTGCCAGCAGCTTCGGGACAGGTGGAAGCTCCTACGAGCAGTACTTC.

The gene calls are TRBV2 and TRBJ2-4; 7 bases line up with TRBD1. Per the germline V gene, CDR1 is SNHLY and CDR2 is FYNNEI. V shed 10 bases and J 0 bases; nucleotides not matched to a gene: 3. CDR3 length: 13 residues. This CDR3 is CATDREAKNIQYF. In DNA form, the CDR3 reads TGTGCCACCGACAGGGAAGCCAAAAACATTCAGTACTTC.

The CDR3 bases are TGTGCCACCAGCAGACCGACGGACAGGGTTCACGGCTACACCTTC. It specifies CATSRPTDRVHGYTF. The gene calls are TRBV15 and TRBJ1-2; TRBD1 matches 8 bases. The CDR3 contains 15 residues. The germline V gene encodes CDR1 LNHNV and CDR2 YYDKDF (reference sequence). The ends lost 2 bases at V and 8 bases at J; junction bases unmatched: 10.

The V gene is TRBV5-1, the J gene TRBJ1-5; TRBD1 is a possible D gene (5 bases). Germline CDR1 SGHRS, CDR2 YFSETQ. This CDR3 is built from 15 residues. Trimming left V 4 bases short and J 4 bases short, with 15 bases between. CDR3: CASSPEGVGNQPQHF. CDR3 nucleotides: TGCGCCAGCAGCCCCGAAGGGGTTGGGAATCAGCCCCAGCATTTT.

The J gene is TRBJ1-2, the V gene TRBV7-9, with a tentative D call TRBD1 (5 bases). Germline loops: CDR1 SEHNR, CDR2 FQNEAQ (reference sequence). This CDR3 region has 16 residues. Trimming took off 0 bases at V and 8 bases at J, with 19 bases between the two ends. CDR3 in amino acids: CASSLALDRLRRGYTF. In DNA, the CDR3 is TGTGCCAGCAGCTTAGCGCTCGACAGATTGAGGAGAGGCTACACCTTC. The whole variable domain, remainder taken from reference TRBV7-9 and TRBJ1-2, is DTGVSQNPRHKITKRGQNVTFRCDPISEHNRLYWYRQTLGQGPEFLTYFQNEAQLEKSRLLSDRFSAERPKGSFSTLEIQRTEQGDSAMYLCASSLALDRLRRGYTFGSGTRLTVV.

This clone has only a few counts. Written as DNA, the CDR3 is TGTGCCAGTAGTGGACAGGGTTTCGTGGACACTGAAGCTTTCTTT. As protein: CASSGQGFVDTEAFF. The chain joins TRBV19 to TRBJ1-1; 8 bases agree with TRBD1. The trim removed 5 bases at V and 3 bases at J, leaving 8 bases unmatched. The CDR3 contains 15 residues. Per the germline V gene, CDR1 is LNHDA and CDR2 is SQIVND (reference sequence).

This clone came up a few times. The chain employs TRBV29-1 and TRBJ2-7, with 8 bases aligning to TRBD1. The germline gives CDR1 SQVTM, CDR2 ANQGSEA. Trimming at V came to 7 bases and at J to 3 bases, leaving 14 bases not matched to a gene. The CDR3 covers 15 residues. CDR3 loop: CSAGTGDVGVYEQYF. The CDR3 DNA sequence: TGCAGCGCTGGGACAGGTGACGTTGGGGTCTACGAGCAGTACTTC.

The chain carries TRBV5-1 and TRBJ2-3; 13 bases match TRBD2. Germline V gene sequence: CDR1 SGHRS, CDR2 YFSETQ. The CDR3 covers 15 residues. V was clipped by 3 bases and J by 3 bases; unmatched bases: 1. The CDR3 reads CASSWTSGGTDTQYF. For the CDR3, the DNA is TGCGCCAGCAGCTGGACTAGCGGGGGAACAGATACGCAGTATTTT.

Here the CDR3 DNA reads TGTGCCAGCAGCGTAGCTGGTAGGACAGGGGTTGAGACCCAGTACTTC. This encodes CASSVAGRTGVETQYF. The chain couples TRBV9 to TRBJ2-5, with TRBD1 identical over 9 bases. Per germline, CDR1 SGDLS and CDR2 YYNGEE. The CDR3 is 16 residues long. After removal of 0 bases from V and 5 bases from J, the junction contained 8 bases not matched to a gene. Using reference TRBV9 and TRBJ2-5 for the parts outside the CDR3, the full variable domain is DSGVTQTPKHLITATGQRVTLRCSPRSGDLSVYWYQQSLDQGLQFLIQYYNGEERAKGNILERFSAQQFPDLHSELNLSSLELGDSALYFCASSVAGRTGVETQYFGPGTRLLVL.

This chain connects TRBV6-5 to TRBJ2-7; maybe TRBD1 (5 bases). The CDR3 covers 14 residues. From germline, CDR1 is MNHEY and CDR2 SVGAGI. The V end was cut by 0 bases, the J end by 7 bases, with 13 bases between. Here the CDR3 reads CASSYSAGWGEQYF. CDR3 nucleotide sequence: TGTGCCAGCAGTTACTCGGCAGGGTGGGGTGAGCAGTACTTC.

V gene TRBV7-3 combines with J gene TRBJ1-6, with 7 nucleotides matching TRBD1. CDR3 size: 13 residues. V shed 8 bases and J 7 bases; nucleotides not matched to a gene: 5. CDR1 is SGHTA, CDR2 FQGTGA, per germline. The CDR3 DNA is TGTGCCAGCCGGGACAGCCTAAATTCACCCCTCCACTTT. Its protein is CASRDSLNSPLHF.

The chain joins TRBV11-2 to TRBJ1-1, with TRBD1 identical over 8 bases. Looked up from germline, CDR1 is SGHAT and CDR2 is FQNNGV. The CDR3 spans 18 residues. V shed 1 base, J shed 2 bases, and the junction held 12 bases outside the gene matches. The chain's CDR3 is CASSLVGQGRRRNTEAFF. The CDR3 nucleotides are TGTGCCAGCAGCTTAGTCGGACAGGGTCGGAGGAGAAACACTGAAGCTTTCTTT.

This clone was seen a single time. CDR3 in DNA: TGTGCCAGTAGGACGACAGGGGTCTATAGCAATCAGCCCCAGCATTTT. It yields the protein CASRTTGVYSNQPQHF. The chain is built from TRBV19 and TRBJ1-5, with 8 bases matching TRBD1. The CDR3 totals 16 residues. Germline V gene sequence: CDR1 LNHDA, CDR2 SQIVND (reference sequence). V lost 6 bases, J lost 0 bases, and 7 bases stayed unmatched.